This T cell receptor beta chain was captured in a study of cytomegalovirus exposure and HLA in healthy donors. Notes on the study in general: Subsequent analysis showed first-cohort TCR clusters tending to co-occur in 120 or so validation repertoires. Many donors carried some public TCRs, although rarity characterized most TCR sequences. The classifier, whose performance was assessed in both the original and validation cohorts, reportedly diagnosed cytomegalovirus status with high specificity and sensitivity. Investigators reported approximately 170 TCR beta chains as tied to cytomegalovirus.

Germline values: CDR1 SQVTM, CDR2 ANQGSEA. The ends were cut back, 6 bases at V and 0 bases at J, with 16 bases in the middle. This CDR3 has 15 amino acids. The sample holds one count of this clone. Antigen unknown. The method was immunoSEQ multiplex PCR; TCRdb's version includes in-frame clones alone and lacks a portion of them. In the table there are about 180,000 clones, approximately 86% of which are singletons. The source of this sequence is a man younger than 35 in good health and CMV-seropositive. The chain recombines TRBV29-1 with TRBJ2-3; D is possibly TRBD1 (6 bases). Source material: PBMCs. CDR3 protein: CSVNGGLSSTDTQYF. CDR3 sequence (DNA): TGCAGCGTCAATGGGGGCCTTTCTAGCACAGATACGCAGTATTTT.